A selection of T cell receptor beta chains follows, all from one sample in a study of T cell changes during pregnancy in multiple sclerosis. Clones were read by immunoSEQ multiplex PCR, and TCRdb kept only the in-frame ones, dropping some. The table records around 30,000 clones, about nine tenths of them present only once. The sequenced sample was CD8+ T cells from peripheral blood mononuclear cells, obtained before pregnancy. These receptors originate from a female donor with multiple sclerosis, enrolled in a pregnancy study. Each CDR3 is given with its conserved first and last residue. D genes are given only for firm matches.

d_call v_call cdr3_aa
TRBD1 TRBV29-1 CSVDGTGQGRAQYF
NA TRBV5-4 CASSPVGGETQYF
TRBD1 TRBV4-3 CASSPYRGSSYEQYF
TRBD1 TRBV7-9 CASSETLDRGPNGYTF
NA TRBV4-1 CASSPQDIGDTQYF
NA TRBV7-2 CASSSLVREGNEQFF
TRBD1 TRBV7-9 CASSPQPQGAEGYTF
NA TRBV5-4 CASSVQGTNYGYTF
TRBD1 TRBV5-5 CASSFDRGNTEAFF
NA TRBV19 CASSSTGNFYEQYF
TRBD2 TRBV5-6 CASSGTSGFETQYF
TRBD2 TRBV28 CASSLDTGGGTQYF
TRBD2 TRBV27 CASSSGTSGKNEQFF
TRBD2 TRBV18 CASSPGDTGTSGRSGELFF
NA TRBV7-3 CASSLIAETYNEQFF
NA TRBV6-5 CASSYSWHYSYEQYF
TRBD1 TRBV7-9 CASSPRDRVYEQYF
NA TRBV27 CASSLGRSYEQYF
NA TRBV6-4 CASSEAGWTGELFF
TRBD1 TRBV28 CASTPEEEGAEKLFF
NA TRBV11-2 CASSLDGASTQYF
TRBD1 TRBV27 CASRVGQGAHNEQFF
NA TRBV7-2 CASSLPRVSGYEQYF
NA TRBV27 CASSLSASTDTQYF